Sequencing of this T cell receptor beta chain was carried out in a study of regulatory T cells in long-lasting Graves disease. Indicated time point: newly diagnosed GD, antithyroid drugs for less than 3 months. The TCR library used RNA extracted from PBMCs. This clonotype was recorded at least ten times. Library construction for TCR beta used iRepertoire HTBI primers and Arm-PCR of CDR3 regions. MiXCR, applied by TCRdb to the multiplex PCR reads, yields one record per CDR3 protein. The table includes approximately 230,000 distinct CDR3 sequences, around 18% detected once. The sample in question was peripheral blood mononuclear cells (PBMCs), obtained at new diagnosis, from a patient treated with antithyroid drugs. This clonotype originated in a female donor with Graves disease.

The CDR3 DNA reads as TGTGCTAGTGGTTTGGTACGAAGCGGTCGACAGCATAATTCACCCCTCCACTTT. This codes for CASGLVRSGRQHNSPLHF. The chain recombines TRBV12-5 with TRBJ1-6; the D gene is possibly TRBD1 (5 bases). CDR1 LGHNT and CDR2 FRNRAP come from the germline V gene. V lost 0 bases to trimming and J lost 5 bases, with 17 bases between them. The CDR3 runs 18 residues.